This T cell receptor beta chain was found in a study of read filtering for tumor transcriptome and immune sequencing. Concerning this clonotype itself: Antigen specificity is unknown. This may come from a read error, since a much larger clone is one base off.

The CDR3 runs 15 residues. Germline CDR1 reads SGHTA; CDR2 reads FQGTGA. Study-wide results and limits: IR-seq and RNA-seq agreed better without single-read clonotypes. Roughly 80% of IR-seq clonotypes had a single read, yet these held 3.5% to 4.5% of reads. The CD138-negative fraction was mixed bone marrow immune cells, not pure T cells.

Bone marrow was sampled from every patient at the time of active disease. Molecular barcoded adaptors covering alpha/delta and beta/gamma chains were used on approximately 400 ng RNA. MiXCR, run by TCRdb on the reads, gives a single entry per CDR3 protein. The data hold approximately 140,000 distinct CDR3 sequences, with roughly 13% observed a single time. The V and J genes are TRBV7-3 and TRBJ2-5; TRBD1 matches 7 bases. Sequenced: a population of CD138-negative cells sorted from bone marrow. This TCR was recovered from a donor aged 40 or over with multiple myeloma. This chain's CDR3 is CASSLEGGTEETQHF. The CDR3 bases are TGTGCCAGCAGCTTAGAAGGTGGGACAGAAGAGACCCAGCACTTC.